This record looks at one T cell receptor (beta chain) sequence and its context. Clones were read by immunoSEQ multiplex PCR, and TCRdb kept only the in-frame ones, dropping some. The sample records about 140,000 clones, about 84% being singletons. This sample is drawn from a study of cytotoxic CD8 clonotypes in ibrutinib-treated CLL. CDR1 is SGHVS and CDR2 is FQNEAQ in the germline V gene. After removal of 5 bases from V and 5 bases from J, the junction contained 6 bases not matched to a gene. This CDR3 has 14 residues. The receptor comes from a human donor with chronic lymphocytic leukemia. The material sequenced was PBMCs, taken after 36 months of ibrutinib treatment. The chain couples TRBV7-8 to TRBJ1-1, with 9 bases fitting TRBD1. The CDR3 DNA is TGTGCCAGCAGCGGATACAGGGGGCCTACTGAAGCTTTCTTT. Protein sequence: CASSGYRGPTEAFF.